A single sample is the source of the 5 T cell receptor beta chains below, sequenced in a study of T-cell memory formation after mild COVID-19. TCRdb reprocessed the 5' RACE reads via MiXCR and lists one record per CDR3 protein. The sample carries tens of thousands of distinct CDR3 sequences, roughly an eighth recorded once. What was sequenced was PBMCs or a T cell subset sorted from them (not recorded which). These receptors came from a man aged 18-30 years who had mild COVID-19 (a few samples of this study predate the infection). Cell type and time point are not known.

This clonotype came up once. This sequence may be a read error, since a much larger clone differs from it by one base. The V and J genes are TRBV29-1 and TRBJ2-3; perhaps TRBD2 as D (5 bases). CDR3 length: 16 residues. The germline V gene encodes CDR1 SQVTM and CDR2 ANQGSEA. Here the CDR3 reads CSVEAGSTDWAATKYF. Written as DNA, the CDR3 is TGCAGCGTTGAAGCGGGAAGTACAGATTGGGCGGCTACGAAGTATTTT.

As for this clonotype: Being one base from a much bigger clone, this may be a read error. V and J are TRBV5-8 and TRBJ2-2, with D perhaps matching TRBD1 or TRBD2 (5 bases each). From germline, CDR1 is SGHTS and CDR2 YDEGEE. The CDR3 extends over 13 amino acids. This chain's CDR3 is CASSLERGPRLIF. The CDR3 DNA reads as TGTGCCAGCAGCTTGGAACGGGGCCCACGGCTGATTTTT.

This clonotype was seen repeatedly, ten times or more. The chain recombines TRBV7-9 with TRBJ1-1; D is unresolved. Between the trimmed V and J ends, which lost 2 bases and 7 bases, there was a span of 17 bases. Looked up from germline, CDR1 is SEHNR and CDR2 is FQNEAQ (reference sequence). There are 15 residues in the CDR3. The CDR3 DNA reads as TGTGCCAGCAGCTTAAGTCCGCGGACTGTCAGTGAAGCTTTCTTT. Residues: CASSLSPRTVSEAFF.

This clonotype was seen repeatedly, ten times or more. V is TRBV10-3 and J is TRBJ1-2; maybe TRBD1 (6 bases). The germline gives CDR1 ENHRY, CDR2 SYGVKD. This CDR3 spans 12 amino acids. Trimming removed 4 bases from V and 13 bases from J, with 16 bases in between. CDR3 sequence: CAISGAQGRSTF. The CDR3 DNA sequence: TGTGCCATCAGTGGTGCCCAGGGGAGGTCCACCTTC.

The V and J genes are TRBV5-1 and TRBJ2-2; a weak D match, TRBD2 (5 bases). This CDR3 has 14 residues. Trimming stripped 4 bases from V and 6 bases from J, with 13 bases between. The germline V gene encodes CDR1 SGHRS and CDR2 YFSETQ. CDR3 residues: CASSGRAEPGELFF. The CDR3 DNA follows: TGCGCCAGCAGCGGTCGAGCGGAACCCGGGGAGCTGTTTTTT.